This T cell receptor beta chain was identified in a study of OX40 agonist ivuxolimab in advanced cancers. About the research overall: Patients were 82.7% male with ages roughly 20 to 85, mean approximately 62.

In regard to this clone: Its specificity is not known.

Assay: immunoSEQ multiplex PCR; the TCRdb copy retains only in-frame clones and omits some. The table shows under 90,000 clones, with 84% occurring only once. V was trimmed by 6 bases and J by 1 base, leaving 6 bases between them. Germline-derived CDR1 and CDR2 are SEHNR and FQNEAQ (reference sequence). There are 12 residues in the CDR3. The study's findings and limits: Expanded peripheral T-cell antigen specificity went undetermined. Some of the nonresponding patients also showed low levels of normalized T-cell clonal expansion.

Source: CD4+ or CD8+ T cells sorted from blood, taken in a trial of the OX40 agonist ivuxolimab. The TCR sequence derives from an adult with an advanced solid tumor such as melanoma, head and neck, liver or kidney cancer. The rearrangement uses TRBV7-9 and TRBJ1-2, with a tentative D call TRBD1 (5 bases). The CDR3 spells CASRDSNYGYTF. The CDR3, as DNA: TGTGCCAGCAGAGACAGTAACTATGGCTACACCTTC. Drawing the rest from reference TRBV7-9 and TRBJ1-2, the complete variable domain is DTGVSQNPRHKITKRGQNVTFRCDPISEHNRLYWYRQTLGQGPEFLTYFQNEAQLEKSRLLSDRFSAERPKGSFSTLEIQRTEQGDSAMYLCASRDSNYGYTFGSGTRLTVV.